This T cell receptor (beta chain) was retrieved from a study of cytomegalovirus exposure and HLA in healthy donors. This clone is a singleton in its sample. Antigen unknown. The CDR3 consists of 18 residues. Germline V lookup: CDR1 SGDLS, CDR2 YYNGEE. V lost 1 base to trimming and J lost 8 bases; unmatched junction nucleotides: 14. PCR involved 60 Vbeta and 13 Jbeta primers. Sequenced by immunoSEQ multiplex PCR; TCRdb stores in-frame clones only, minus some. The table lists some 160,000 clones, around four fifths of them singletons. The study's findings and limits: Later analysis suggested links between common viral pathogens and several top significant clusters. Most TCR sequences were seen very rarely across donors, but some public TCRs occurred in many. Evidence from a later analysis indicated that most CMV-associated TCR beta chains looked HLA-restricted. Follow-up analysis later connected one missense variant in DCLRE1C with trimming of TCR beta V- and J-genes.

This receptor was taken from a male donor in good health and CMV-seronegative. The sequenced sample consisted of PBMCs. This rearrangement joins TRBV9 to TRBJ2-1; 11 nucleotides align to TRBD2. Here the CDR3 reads CASSVHPSGVAGGDEQFF. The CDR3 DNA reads TGTGCCAGCAGCGTACACCCCTCGGGGGTAGCGGGGGGGGATGAGCAGTTCTTC.